Listed here are 24 T cell receptor beta chains from one sample, sequenced in a study of response to subunit inactivated influenza vaccine. TCRdb redid the calling of the RT-PCR reads with MiXCR, one entry per CDR3 protein. The sample contains approximately 530,000 distinct CDR3 sequences, more than 7% of which appear only once. The specimen comprised PBMCs from blood, sampled approximately 25 months after vaccination. All receptors derive from a man between 50 and 75 years old who received an inactivated influenza vaccine.

A few counts support this clonotype. The CDR3 region is CAISGVAGGRDTQYF. CDR3 coding DNA: TGTGCCATCAGTGGCGTAGCGGGAGGGCGAGATACGCAGTATTTT. The chain links TRBV10-3 to TRBJ2-3, with 11 bases aligning to TRBD2. Germline V gives CDR1 ENHRY, CDR2 SYGVKD. This CDR3 contains 15 residues. After removal of 4 bases from V and 5 bases from J, the junction contained 5 bases not matched to a gene.

The table lists this clonotype with a few counts. The CDR3 nucleotides read TGTGCCAGCAGCCAAGATATGTACAATGAGCAGTTCTTC. It encodes CASSQDMYNEQFF. The rearrangement joins TRBV3-1 to TRBJ2-1, with D unresolved. The CDR3 contains 13 residues. Trimming shortened V by 0 bases and J by 4 bases, and 4 bases separated the two germline ends. CDR1 and CDR2 (germline): LGHDT, YNNKEL (reference sequence).

A few counts support this clonotype. This chain connects TRBV20-1 to TRBJ2-1; 8 bases align to TRBD2. The J segment lost 10 bases and the V segment lost 5 bases, leaving 13 bases of the junction unmatched. This CDR3 spans 14 amino acids. The V gene's germline CDR1 is DFQATT and CDR2 SNEGSKA (reference sequence). The CDR3 loop reads CSASGREAPGEQFF. CDR3 DNA sequence: TGCAGTGCTTCTGGGCGGGAGGCACCGGGCGAGCAGTTCTTC.

This clonotype was recorded many times. The chain links TRBV7-8 to TRBJ2-5, with TRBD2 matching 11 bases. Trimming removed 2 bases from V and 5 bases from J; junction bases left unmatched: 7. In germline, CDR1 is SGHVS, CDR2 FQNEAQ. The CDR3 sequence is 16 residues long. The CDR3 bases are TGTGCCAGCAGCTTATTTACTAGCGGGAGTGGCGAGACCCAGTACTTC. The encoded protein is CASSLFTSGSGETQYF.

This clonotype appeared many times. The chain couples TRBV12-3 or TRBV12-4 to TRBJ2-4; 8 bases fit TRBD2. The CDR3 spans 16 residues. After removal of 3 bases from V and 1 base from J, the junction contained 5 bases not matched to a gene. The CDR3 bases are TGTGCCAGCAGTTTGAGCGGGGGTACGGCCAAAAACATTCAGTACTTC. Residues: CASSLSGGTAKNIQYF.

There are many counts of this clonotype. The V and J genes are TRBV24-1 and TRBJ2-2; D call uncertain. V lost 4 bases and J 0 bases, leaving 14 bases between the germline ends. This CDR3 is built from 17 residues. Germline values: CDR1 KGHDR, CDR2 SFDVKD. The CDR3 nucleotides are TGTGCCACCAGTGAACACCTTACTAACGCGAACACCGGGGAGCTGTTTTTT. Its translation is CATSEHLTNANTGELFF.

A few counts support this clonotype. This rearrangement joins TRBV7-9 to TRBJ2-3; TRBD2 is a possible D gene (7 bases). The CDR3 sequence is 16 residues long. The germline V gene encodes CDR1 SEHNR and CDR2 FQNEAQ (reference sequence). V was clipped by 5 bases and J by 1 base, with 16 bases between them. The CDR3 spells CASSPTGGGRTDTQYF. CDR3 nucleotide sequence: TGTGCCAGCAGCCCCACCGGCGGGGGCCGCACAGATACGCAGTATTTT.

There are many counts of this clonotype. The chain is built from TRBV27 and TRBJ2-7; the D gene is possibly TRBD1 (6 bases). This CDR3 is 16 amino acids long. The ends were cut back, 4 bases at V and 3 bases at J, with 19 bases in the middle. Germline-derived CDR1 and CDR2 are MNHEY and SMNVEV (reference sequence). DNA of the CDR3: TGTGCCAGCAGTTCTAAAGGACAGCTTATTAACTACGAGCAGTACTTC. Its translation: CASSSKGQLINYEQYF.

This clonotype was picked up many times. This chain joins TRBV5-1 and TRBJ2-2; TRBD2 agrees at 11 bases. CDR3 length: 17 amino acids. J was trimmed by 6 bases and V by 2 bases; bases with no gene match: 9. The germline V gene has CDR1 SGHRS and CDR2 YFSETQ. The CDR3 bases are TGCGCCAGCAGCTTACTAGCGGGAGAAGGCCCCGCCGGGGAGCTGTTTTTT. This translates into CASSLLAGEGPAGELFF. Full variable domain (remainder filled in from reference TRBV5-1 and TRBJ2-2): KAGVTQTPRYLIKTRGQQVTLSCSPISGHRSVSWYQQTPGQGLQFLFEYFSETQRNKGNFPGRFSGRQFSNSRSEMNVSTLELGDSALYLCASSLLAGEGPAGELFFGEGSRLTVL.

A remark on this clonotype: Germline and junction disagree at one end, which may indicate a read error. This sequence joins TRBV12-3 or TRBV12-4 and TRBJ2-7; 9 bases are a match to TRBD1. This CDR3 has 12 amino acids. The CDR3 coding sequence is TGTGCCAGCGGGACAGGGTCCTTCGAGCAGTACTTC. Amino acids: CASGTGSFEQYF.

V and J are TRBV30 and TRBJ1-5; the D gene is possibly TRBD1 (6 bases). CDR3 length equals 13 residues. Per germline, CDR1 GTSNPN and CDR2 SVGIG (reference sequence). V lost 2 bases and J 7 bases, leaving 12 bases between the germline ends. For the CDR3, the DNA is TGTGCCTGGAGTCAACAGGGCGACCAGCCCCAGCATTTT. This encodes CAWSQQGDQPQHF.

This clonotype appeared many times. V is TRBV5-6 and J is TRBJ2-6; the D is unclear. The CDR3 totals 14 residues. The germline V gene encodes CDR1 SGHDT and CDR2 YYEEEE. V lost 2 bases and J lost 3, with 6 bases in between. In DNA form, the CDR3 reads TGTGCCAGCAGCTTTATAGGTGGGGCCAACGTCCTGACTTTC. Amino acid sequence: CASSFIGGANVLTF.

In this sample, this clonotype turned up many times. The chain carries TRBV2 and TRBJ2-3, with D possibly TRBD2 on 5 matching bases. The CDR3 length is 15 residues. Germline CDR1 reads SNHLY; CDR2 reads FYNNEI. The germline V and J ends were trimmed by 8 bases and 2 bases, with 17 bases remaining between them. CDR3 sequence: CASAGGRPFTDTQYF. The CDR3 bases are TGTGCCAGCGCCGGCGGGCGCCCCTTCACAGATACGCAGTATTTT.

The chain couples TRBV19 to TRBJ2-1; 8 bases are a match to TRBD2. Germline loops: CDR1 LNHDA, CDR2 SQIVND (reference sequence). The CDR3 is made up of 14 amino acids. The V gene end was trimmed by 10 bases and the J gene end by 9 bases; junction bases not matched to a gene: 14. The CDR3 coding sequence is TGTGCCACCCTAACTCGGGAGGGCCCACCTGAGCAGTTCTTC. Translated, it gives CATLTREGPPEQFF.

This clonotype was seen repeatedly, ten times or more. V and J are TRBV6-1 and TRBJ1-1; 9 nucleotides align to TRBD1. The trim removed 7 bases at V and 1 base at J, leaving 4 bases unmatched. Germline V gene data show CDR1 as MNHNS and CDR2 as SASEGT. The CDR3 is made up of 14 amino acids. The CDR3 nucleotides read TGTGCCAGCAAGGACAGGGGCGCGAACACTGAAGCTTTCTTT. It encodes CASKDRGANTEAFF.

This clonotype was observed at least ten times. V gene TRBV6-1 combines with J gene TRBJ1-1; D call uncertain. V lost 7 bases, J lost 1 base, and 16 bases lay in between. This CDR3 spans 15 amino acids. Germline-derived CDR1 and CDR2 are MNHNS and SASEGT. The CDR3 region has the DNA TGTGCCAGCAATGACGACTGGACGGAGAACACTGAAGCTTTCTTT. This codes for CASNDDWTENTEAFF.

This clonotype showed up many times. This chain uses TRBV6-5 with TRBJ2-1; TRBD1 is a possible D gene (6 bases). Germline lookup yields CDR1 MNHEY and CDR2 SVGAGI. The CDR3 has 14 residues. Trimming pared 4 bases from V and 3 bases from J, leaving 10 bases between. The CDR3 loop is CASSWVQGYNEQFF. For the CDR3, the DNA is TGTGCCAGCAGTTGGGTACAGGGCTACAATGAGCAGTTCTTC.

This clonotype was observed a few times. This chain uses TRBV20-1 with TRBJ2-7; the D is unclear. CDR3 length: 12 amino acids. Trimming shortened V by 2 bases and J by 5 bases, and 10 bases separated the two germline ends. Germline-derived CDR1 and CDR2 are DFQATT and SNEGSKA (reference sequence). The CDR3 nucleotides read TGCAGTGCTAGAAATAGGGATGACGAGCAGTACTTC. Protein: CSARNRDDEQYF.

This clonotype was counted only a few times. In nucleotides, the CDR3 is TGTGCCAGCCAACCGGGACAGGAGACCACATATGAGCAGTTCTTC. Protein sequence: CASQPGQETTYEQFF. The chain uses TRBV9 and TRBJ2-1, with 8 bases fitting TRBD1. CDR1 is SGDLS, CDR2 YYNGEE, per germline. V shed 7 bases, J shed 8 bases, and the junction held 14 bases outside the gene matches. This CDR3 region has 15 residues.

The V and J genes are TRBV5-1 and TRBJ1-5, with 7 bases lining up with TRBD1. The junction had 6 bases not matched to a gene; V was cut back by 0 bases and J by 6 bases. Germline V gene data show CDR1 as SGHRS and CDR2 as YFSETQ. The CDR3 loop spans 15 amino acids. The CDR3 DNA sequence: TGCGCCAGCAGCTTGGCGGCAGGGGGGACTCAGCCCCAGCATTTT. It yields the protein CASSLAAGGTQPQHF.

This rearrangement joins TRBV29-1 to TRBJ2-2, with D hard to call. CDR1 SQVTM and CDR2 ANQGSEA come from the germline V gene. V lost 6 bases to trimming and J lost 4 bases, with 6 bases between them. The CDR3 length is 11 residues. The CDR3, as DNA: TGCAGCGTCCGTCTCACCGGGGAGCTGTTTTTT. It codes for CSVRLTGELFF.

The rearrangement links TRBV6-1 to TRBJ1-6; D not resolved. The CDR3 loop spans 16 amino acids. Germline CDR1 is MNHNS and CDR2 is SASEGT. V was clipped by 6 bases and J by 6 bases, with 18 bases between them. Written as DNA, the CDR3 is TGTGCCAGCAGCGCGAGAGGTGGCAGGACTAATTCACCCCTCCACTTT. This gives the protein CASSARGGRTNSPLHF.

The sample holds a few counts of this clonotype. This chain links TRBV28 with TRBJ2-2, with 7 bases fitting TRBD2. In germline, CDR1 is MDHEN, CDR2 SYDVKM. This CDR3 is built from 15 residues. The V segment lost 4 bases and the J segment 6 bases; nucleotides outside the gene matches: 8. The DNA of the CDR3 is TGTGCCAGCAGTTGGGAGGCGCGGGAGTCCGGGGAGCTGTTTTTT. Translating it yields CASSWEARESGELFF.

This clonotype was counted a few times. This chain joins TRBV5-1 and TRBJ1-4; 7 nucleotides match TRBD1. The J segment lost 8 bases and the V segment lost 5 bases, leaving 15 bases of the junction unmatched. Germline CDR1 reads SGHRS; CDR2 reads YFSETQ. The CDR3 spans 16 residues. CDR3 in DNA: TGCGCCAGCAGGCGTGCTTACAGGGGAAATGAAGAAAAACTGTTTTTT. Translated, it gives CASRRAYRGNEEKLFF.